This T cell receptor beta chain was obtained from a study of T cell repertoires in cytomegalovirus infection. Background on the study: In the study, CMV epitopes included recently identified HLA-C-restricted and well-studied HLA-B-restricted ones.

The CDR3 sequence is 16 residues long. Deletions cut 0 bases from V and 3 bases from J, with 12 bases between. Germline values: CDR1 MNHEY, CDR2 SVGAGI. Findings and caveats of the study: The ex vivo response was dominated by HLA-C-restricted CMV-specific TCR beta clonotypes.

As regards this clonotype: What it binds is not known.

MiXCR was run by TCRdb on the reads, yielding one entry per CDR3 protein. The repertoire consists of some 310,000 distinct CDR3 sequences, with approximately 25% occurring once and the leading ten covering about an eighth. Specimen: cultured PBMCs, collected from culture after CMV antigen stimulation. This clonotype was obtained from a human donor in good health (CMV status not recorded). Some clones in this sample may be carry-over from other donors' samples. V gene TRBV6-5 combines with J gene TRBJ1-5; the D is unclear. The CDR3 DNA reads as TGTGCCAGCAGTTACTCATACCAGGCCATCAATCAGCCCCAGCATTTT. Translation: CASSYSYQAINQPQHF.